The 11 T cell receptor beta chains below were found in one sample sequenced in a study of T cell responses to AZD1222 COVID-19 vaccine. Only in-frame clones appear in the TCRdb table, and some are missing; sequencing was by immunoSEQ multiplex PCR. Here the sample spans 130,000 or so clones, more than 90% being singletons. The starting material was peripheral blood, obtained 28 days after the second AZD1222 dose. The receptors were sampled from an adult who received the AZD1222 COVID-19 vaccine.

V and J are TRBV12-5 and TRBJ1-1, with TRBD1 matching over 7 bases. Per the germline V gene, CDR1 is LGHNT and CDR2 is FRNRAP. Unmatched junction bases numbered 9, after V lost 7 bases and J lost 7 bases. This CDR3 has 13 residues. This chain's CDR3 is CASAAGQAGEAFF. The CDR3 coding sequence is TGTGCTAGTGCTGCAGGACAGGCGGGTGAAGCTTTCTTT.

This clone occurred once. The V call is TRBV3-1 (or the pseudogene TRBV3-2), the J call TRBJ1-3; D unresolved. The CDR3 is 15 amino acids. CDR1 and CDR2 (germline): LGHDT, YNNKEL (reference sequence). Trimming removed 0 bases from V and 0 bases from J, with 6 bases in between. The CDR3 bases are TGTGCCAGCAGCCAAGACACTAACTCTGGAAACACCATATATTTT. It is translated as CASSQDTNSGNTIYF.

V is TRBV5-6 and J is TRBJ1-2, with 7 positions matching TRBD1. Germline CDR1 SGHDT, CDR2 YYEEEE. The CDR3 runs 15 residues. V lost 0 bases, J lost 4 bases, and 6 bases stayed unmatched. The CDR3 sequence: CASSLVDRRGYGYTF. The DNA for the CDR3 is TGTGCCAGCAGCTTGGTGGACAGGAGGGGCTATGGCTACACCTTC.

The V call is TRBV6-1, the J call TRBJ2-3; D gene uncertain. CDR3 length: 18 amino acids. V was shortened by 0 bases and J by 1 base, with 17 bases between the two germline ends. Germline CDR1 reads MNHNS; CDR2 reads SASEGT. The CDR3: CASSEAQELNFGTDTQYF. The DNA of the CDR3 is TGTGCCAGCAGTGAAGCTCAGGAGCTGAACTTCGGCACAGATACGCAGTATTTT.

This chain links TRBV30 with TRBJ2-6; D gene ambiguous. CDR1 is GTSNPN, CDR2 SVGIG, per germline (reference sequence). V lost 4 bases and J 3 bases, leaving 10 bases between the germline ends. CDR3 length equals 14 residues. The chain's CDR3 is CAWTSEGGANVLTF. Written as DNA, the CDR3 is TGTGCCTGGACCTCGGAAGGTGGGGCCAACGTCCTGACTTTC.

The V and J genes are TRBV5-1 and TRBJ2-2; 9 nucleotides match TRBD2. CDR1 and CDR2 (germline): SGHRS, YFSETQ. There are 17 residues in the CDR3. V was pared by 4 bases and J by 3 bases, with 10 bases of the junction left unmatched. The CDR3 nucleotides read TGCGCCAGCAGCCCCCTGGAGCGGGGGGCCCACACCGGGGAGCTGTTTTTT. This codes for CASSPLERGAHTGELFF. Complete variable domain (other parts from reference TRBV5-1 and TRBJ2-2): KAGVTQTPRYLIKTRGQQVTLSCSPISGHRSVSWYQQTPGQGLQFLFEYFSETQRNKGNFPGRFSGRQFSNSRSEMNVSTLELGDSALYLCASSPLERGAHTGELFFGEGSRLTVL.

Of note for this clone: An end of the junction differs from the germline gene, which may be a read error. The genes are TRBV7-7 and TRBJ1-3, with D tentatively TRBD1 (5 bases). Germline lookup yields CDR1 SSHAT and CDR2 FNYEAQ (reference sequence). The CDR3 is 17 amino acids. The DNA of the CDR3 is TGTGCTAGCAGCCCACTTGGGGACTCTGGCTCTGGAAACACCATATATTTT. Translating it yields CASSPLGDSGSGNTIYF.

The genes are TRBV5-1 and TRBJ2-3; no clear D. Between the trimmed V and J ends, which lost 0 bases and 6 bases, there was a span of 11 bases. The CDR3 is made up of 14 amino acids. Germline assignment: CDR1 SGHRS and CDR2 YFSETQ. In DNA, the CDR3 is TGCGCCAGCAGCTTGGAAGGCTTTGAGGATACGCAGTATTTT. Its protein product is CASSLEGFEDTQYF.

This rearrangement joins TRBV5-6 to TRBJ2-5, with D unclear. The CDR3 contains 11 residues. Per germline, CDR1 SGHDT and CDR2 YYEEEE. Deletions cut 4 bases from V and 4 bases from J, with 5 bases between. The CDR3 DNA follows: TGTGCCAGCAGCGTTGGAGAGACCCAGTACTTC. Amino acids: CASSVGETQYF.

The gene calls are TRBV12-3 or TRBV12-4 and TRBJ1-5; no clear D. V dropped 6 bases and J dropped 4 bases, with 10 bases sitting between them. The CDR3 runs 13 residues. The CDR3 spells CASRLSGNQPQHF. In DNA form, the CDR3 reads TGTGCCAGCAGACTCTCCGGGAATCAGCCCCAGCATTTT.

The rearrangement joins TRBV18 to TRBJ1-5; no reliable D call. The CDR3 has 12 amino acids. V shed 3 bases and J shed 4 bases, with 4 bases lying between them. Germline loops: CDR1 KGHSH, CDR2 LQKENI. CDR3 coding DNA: TGTGCCAGCTCACCGGCAAATCAGCCCCAGCATTTT. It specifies CASSPANQPQHF.